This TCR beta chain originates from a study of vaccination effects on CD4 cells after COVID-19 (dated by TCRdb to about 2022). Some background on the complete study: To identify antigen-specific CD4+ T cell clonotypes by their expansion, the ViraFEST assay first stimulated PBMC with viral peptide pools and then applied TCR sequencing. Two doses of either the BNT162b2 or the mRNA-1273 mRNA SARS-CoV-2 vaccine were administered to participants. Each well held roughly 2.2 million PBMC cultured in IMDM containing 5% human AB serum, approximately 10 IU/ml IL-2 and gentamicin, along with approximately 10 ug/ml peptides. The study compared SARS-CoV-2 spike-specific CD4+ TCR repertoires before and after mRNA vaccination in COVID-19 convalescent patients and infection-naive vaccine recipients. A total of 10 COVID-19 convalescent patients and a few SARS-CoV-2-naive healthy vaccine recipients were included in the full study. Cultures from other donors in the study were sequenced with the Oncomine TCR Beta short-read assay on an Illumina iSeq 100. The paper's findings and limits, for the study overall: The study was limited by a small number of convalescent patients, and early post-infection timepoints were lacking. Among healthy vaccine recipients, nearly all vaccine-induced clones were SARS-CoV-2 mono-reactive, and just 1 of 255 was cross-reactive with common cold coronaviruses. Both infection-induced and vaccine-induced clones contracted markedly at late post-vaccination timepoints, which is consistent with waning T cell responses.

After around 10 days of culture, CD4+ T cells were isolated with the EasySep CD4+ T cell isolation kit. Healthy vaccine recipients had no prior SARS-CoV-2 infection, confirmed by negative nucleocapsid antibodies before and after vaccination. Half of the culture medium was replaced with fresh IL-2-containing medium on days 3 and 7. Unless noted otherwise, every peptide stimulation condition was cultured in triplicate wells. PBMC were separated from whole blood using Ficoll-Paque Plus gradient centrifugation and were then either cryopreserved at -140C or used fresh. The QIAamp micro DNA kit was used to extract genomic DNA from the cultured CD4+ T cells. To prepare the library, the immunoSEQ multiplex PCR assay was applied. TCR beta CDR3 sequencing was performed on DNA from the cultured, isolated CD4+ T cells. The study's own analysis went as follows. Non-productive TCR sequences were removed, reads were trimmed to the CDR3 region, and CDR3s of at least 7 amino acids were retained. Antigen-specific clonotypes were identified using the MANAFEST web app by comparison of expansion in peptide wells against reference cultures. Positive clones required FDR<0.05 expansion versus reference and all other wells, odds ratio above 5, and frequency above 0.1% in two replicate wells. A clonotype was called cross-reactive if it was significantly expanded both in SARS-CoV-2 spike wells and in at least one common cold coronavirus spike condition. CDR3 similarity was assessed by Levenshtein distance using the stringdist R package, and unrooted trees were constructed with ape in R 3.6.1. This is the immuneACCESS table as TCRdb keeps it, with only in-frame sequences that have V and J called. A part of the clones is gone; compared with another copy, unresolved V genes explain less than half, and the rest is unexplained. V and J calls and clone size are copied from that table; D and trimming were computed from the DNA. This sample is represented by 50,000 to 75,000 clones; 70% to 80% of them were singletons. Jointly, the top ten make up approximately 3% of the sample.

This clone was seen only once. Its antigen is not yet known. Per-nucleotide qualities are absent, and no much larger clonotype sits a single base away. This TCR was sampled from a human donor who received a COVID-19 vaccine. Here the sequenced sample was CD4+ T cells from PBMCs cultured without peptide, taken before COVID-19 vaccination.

Here the CDR3 is given as CASREDRVSEQFF. The DNA sequence is as follows: TGTGCCAGCAGAGAGGACAGGGTGAGTGAGCAGTTCTTC. Recombination joined TRBV2 with TRBJ2-1, with 8 middle bases fitting TRBD1. Inclusive of the bounding cysteine and phenylalanine, the CDR3 is 13 residues long. Here the CDR3 DNA is all that survives: 39 bases in frame from base 1. The germline V gene gives CDR1 as SNHLY and CDR2 as FYNNEI. The germline V and J ends show losses of 6 bases and 9 bases respectively, and no gene match explains 7 bases of the junction.